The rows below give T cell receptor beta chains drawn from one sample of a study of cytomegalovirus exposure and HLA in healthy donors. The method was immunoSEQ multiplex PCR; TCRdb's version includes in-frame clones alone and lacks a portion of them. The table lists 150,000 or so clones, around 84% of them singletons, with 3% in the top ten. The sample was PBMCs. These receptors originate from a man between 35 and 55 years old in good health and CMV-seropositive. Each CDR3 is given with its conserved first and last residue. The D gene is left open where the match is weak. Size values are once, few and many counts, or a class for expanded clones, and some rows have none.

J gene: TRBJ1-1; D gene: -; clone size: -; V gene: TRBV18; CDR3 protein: CASSLVDTEAFF; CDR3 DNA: TGTGCCAGCTCACTAGTAGACACTGAAGCTTTCTTT
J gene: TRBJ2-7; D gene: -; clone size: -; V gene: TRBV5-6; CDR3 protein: CASSLQYYEQYF; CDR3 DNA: TGTGCCAGCAGCTTACAGTACTACGAGCAGTACTTC
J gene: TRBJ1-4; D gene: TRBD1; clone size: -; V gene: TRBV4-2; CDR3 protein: CASSQPGQGNEKLFF; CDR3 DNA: TGTGCCAGCAGCCAGCCGGGACAGGGGAATGAAAAACTGTTTTTT
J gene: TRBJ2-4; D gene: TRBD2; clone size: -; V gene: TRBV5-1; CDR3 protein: CASRPTSGSDIQYF; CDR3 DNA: TGCGCCAGCAGGCCTACTAGCGGGAGTGACATTCAGTACTTC
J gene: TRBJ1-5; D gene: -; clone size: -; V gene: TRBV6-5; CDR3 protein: CASSARLNSNQPQHF; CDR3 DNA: TGTGCCAGCAGCGCCCGACTGAATAGCAATCAGCCCCAGCATTTT
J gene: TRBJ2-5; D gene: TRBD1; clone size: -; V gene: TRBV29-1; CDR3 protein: CSVSSGGGGETQYF; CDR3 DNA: TGCAGCGTGTCATCAGGGGGCGGCGGAGAGACCCAGTACTTC
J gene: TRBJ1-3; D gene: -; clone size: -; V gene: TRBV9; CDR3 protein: CASSYQGYAGNTIYF; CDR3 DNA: TGTGCCAGCAGCTACCAGGGTTATGCTGGAAACACCATATATTTT
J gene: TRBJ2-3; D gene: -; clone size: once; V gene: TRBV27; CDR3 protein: CASSFRGTDTQYF; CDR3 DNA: TGTGCCAGCAGTTTTCGGGGCACAGATACGCAGTATTTT
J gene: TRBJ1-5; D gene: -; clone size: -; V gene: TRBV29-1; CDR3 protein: CSVEFGAGPNQPQHF; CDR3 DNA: TGCAGCGTTGAATTTGGGGCAGGGCCCAATCAGCCCCAGCATTTT
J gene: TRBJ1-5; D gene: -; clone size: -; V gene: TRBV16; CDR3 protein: CASSQSEVVGRNQPQHF; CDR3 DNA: TGTGCCAGCAGCCAATCGGAGGTGGTAGGGAGGAACCAGCCCCAGCATTTT
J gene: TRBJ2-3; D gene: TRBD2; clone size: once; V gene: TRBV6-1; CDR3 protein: CASSEGLAGSDTQYF; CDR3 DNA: TGTGCCAGCAGTGAAGGACTAGCGGGATCAGATACGCAGTATTTT
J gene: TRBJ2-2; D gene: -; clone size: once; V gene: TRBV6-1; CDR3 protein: CASRQGSAGELFF; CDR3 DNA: TGTGCCAGCAGACAGGGAAGTGCCGGGGAGCTGTTTTTT
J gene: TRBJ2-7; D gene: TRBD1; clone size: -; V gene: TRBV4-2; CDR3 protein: CASSQAGGDDEQYF; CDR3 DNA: TGTGCCAGCAGCCAAGCAGGGGGCGACGACGAGCAGTACTTC
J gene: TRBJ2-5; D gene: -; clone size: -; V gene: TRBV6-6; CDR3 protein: CASRERGGGETQYF; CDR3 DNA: TGTGCCAGCAGGGAGCGTGGGGGAGGAGAGACCCAGTACTTC
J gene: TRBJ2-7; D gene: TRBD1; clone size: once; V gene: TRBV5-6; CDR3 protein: CASFRQGYEQYF; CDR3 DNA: TGTGCCAGCTTTCGACAGGGCTACGAGCAGTACTTC
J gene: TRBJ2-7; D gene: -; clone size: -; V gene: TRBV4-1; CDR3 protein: CASSQDSLRRGFDEQYF; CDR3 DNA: TGCGCCAGCAGCCAAGATTCCCTCAGGCGTGGGTTTGACGAGCAGTACTTC
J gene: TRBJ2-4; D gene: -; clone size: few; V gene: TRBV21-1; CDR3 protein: CASSKDTGTTAKNIQYF; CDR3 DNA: TGTGCCAGCAGCAAAGACACCGGGACTACAGCCAAAAACATTCAGTACTTC
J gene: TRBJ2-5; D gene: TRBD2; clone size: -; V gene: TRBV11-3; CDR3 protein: CASSLGLASGETQYF; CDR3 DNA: TGTGCCAGCAGCTTAGGACTAGCGTCAGGAGAGACCCAGTACTTC
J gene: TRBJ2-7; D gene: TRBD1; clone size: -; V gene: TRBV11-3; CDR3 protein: CASSFGTGGQYEQYF; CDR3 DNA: TGTGCCAGCAGCTTCGGAACAGGGGGTCAGTACGAGCAGTACTTC
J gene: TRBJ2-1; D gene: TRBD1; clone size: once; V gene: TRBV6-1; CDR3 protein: CASSTGTGAPDEQFF; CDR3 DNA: TGTGCCAGCAGTACCGGGACAGGGGCGCCCGATGAGCAGTTCTTC
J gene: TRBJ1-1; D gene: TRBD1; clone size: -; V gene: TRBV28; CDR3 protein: CASSFRTGSSEAFF; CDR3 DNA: TGTGCCAGCAGTTTCAGGACAGGGTCTTCTGAAGCTTTCTTT
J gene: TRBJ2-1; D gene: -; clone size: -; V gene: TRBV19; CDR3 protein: CASSMGANNEQFF; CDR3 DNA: TGTGCCAGTAGTATGGGAGCGAACAATGAGCAGTTCTTC
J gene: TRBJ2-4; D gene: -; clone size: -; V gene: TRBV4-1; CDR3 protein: CASSQGSGGSKNIQYF; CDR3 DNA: TGCGCCAGCAGCCAAGGGTCAGGGGGGTCCAAAAACATTCAGTACTTC
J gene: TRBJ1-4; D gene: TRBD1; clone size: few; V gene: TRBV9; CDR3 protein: CASSGGTGSFEKLFF; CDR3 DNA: TGTGCCAGCAGCGGAGGGACAGGGTCATTCGAAAAACTGTTTTTT
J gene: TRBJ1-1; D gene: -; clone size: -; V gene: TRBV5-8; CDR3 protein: CASKTGSTEAFF; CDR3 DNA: TGTGCCAGCAAGACCGGGTCCACTGAAGCTTTCTTT
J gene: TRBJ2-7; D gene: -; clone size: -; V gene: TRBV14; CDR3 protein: CASSHRLVGEQYF; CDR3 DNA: TGTGCCAGCAGCCACCGACTAGTGGGGGAGCAGTACTTC
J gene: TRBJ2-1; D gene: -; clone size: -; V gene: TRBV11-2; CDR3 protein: CASSLPGVHNEQFF; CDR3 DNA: TGTGCCAGCAGCTTACCAGGCGTCCACAATGAGCAGTTCTTC
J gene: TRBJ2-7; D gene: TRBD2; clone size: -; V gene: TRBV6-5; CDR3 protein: CASSLQRERRSYEQYF; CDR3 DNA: TGTGCCAGCAGTTTGCAGCGGGAGAGGAGGTCCTACGAGCAGTACTTC
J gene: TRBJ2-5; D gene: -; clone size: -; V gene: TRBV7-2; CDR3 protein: CASSSGTSETQYF; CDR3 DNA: TGTGCCAGCAGCTCCGGGACATCGGAGACCCAGTACTTC
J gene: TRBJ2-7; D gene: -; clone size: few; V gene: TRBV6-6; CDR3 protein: CASSYSRVYEQYF; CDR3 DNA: TGTGCCAGCAGTTACTCGAGGGTTTACGAGCAGTACTTC
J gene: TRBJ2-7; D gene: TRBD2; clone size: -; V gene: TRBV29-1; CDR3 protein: CSALGLAGSYEQYF; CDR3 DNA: TGCAGCGCTCTGGGACTAGCGGGGAGCTACGAGCAGTACTTC
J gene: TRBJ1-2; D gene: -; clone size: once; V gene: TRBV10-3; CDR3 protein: CAISGGGARDGYTF; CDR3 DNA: TGTGCCATCAGTGGGGGGGGCGCCAGGGATGGCTACACCTTC
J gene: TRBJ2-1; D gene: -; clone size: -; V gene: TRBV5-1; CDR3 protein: CASSPDLFDGYNEQFF; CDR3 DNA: TGCGCCAGCAGCCCGGATCTTTTCGACGGGTACAATGAGCAGTTCTTC
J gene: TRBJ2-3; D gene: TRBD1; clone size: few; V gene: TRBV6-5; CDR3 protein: CASSDRGIGSDTQYF; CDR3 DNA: TGTGCCAGCTCGGACAGGGGTATCGGTTCGGATACGCAGTATTTT
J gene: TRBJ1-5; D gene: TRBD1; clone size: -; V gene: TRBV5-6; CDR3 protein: CASTTGPRDQPQHF; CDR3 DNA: TGTGCCAGCACGACAGGGCCGAGGGATCAGCCCCAGCATTTT
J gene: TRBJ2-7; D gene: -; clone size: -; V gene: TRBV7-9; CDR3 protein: CASSSGSEYEQYF; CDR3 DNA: TGTGCCAGCAGCTCCGGGAGTGAATACGAGCAGTACTTC
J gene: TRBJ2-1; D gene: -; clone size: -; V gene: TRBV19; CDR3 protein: CASSMWTTIENEQFF; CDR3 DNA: TGTGCCAGTAGTATGTGGACTACGATAGAGAATGAGCAGTTCTTC
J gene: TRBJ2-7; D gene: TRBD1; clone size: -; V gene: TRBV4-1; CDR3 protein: CASSREQGGYEQYF; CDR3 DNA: TGCGCCAGCAGCCGGGAACAGGGGGGCTACGAGCAGTACTTC
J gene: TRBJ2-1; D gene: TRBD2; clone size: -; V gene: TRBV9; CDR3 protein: CASSVVGREIANEQFF; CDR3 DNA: TGTGCCAGCAGCGTAGTCGGGCGGGAGATAGCGAATGAGCAGTTCTTC
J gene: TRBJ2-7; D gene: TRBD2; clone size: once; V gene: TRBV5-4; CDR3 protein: CASRGGTTSTEQYF; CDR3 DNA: TGTGCCAGCAGGGGAGGGACTACCTCTACGGAGCAGTACTTC
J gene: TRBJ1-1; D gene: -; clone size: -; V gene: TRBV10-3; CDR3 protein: CAIKVSNTEAFF; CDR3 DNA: TGTGCCATCAAAGTAAGCAACACTGAAGCTTTCTTT
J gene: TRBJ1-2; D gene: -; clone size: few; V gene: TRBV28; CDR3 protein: CASSLSGGWEGYTF; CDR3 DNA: TGTGCCAGCAGTTTATCCGGGGGGTGGGAAGGCTACACCTTC